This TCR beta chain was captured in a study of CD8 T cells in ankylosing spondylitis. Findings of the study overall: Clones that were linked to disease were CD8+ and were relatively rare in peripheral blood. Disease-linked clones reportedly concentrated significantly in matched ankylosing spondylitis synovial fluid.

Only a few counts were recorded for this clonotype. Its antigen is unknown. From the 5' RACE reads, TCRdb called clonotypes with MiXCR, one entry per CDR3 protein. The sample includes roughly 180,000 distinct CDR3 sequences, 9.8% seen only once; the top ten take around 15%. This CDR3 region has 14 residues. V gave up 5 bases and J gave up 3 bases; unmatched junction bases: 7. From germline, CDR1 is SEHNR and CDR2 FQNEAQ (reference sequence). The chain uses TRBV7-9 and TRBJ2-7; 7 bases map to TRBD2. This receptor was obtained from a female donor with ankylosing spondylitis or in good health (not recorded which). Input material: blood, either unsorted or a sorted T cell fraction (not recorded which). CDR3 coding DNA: TGTGCCAGCAGCCGTGACGAGCGGGGCTACGAGCAGTACTTC. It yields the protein CASSRDERGYEQYF.